This T cell receptor beta chain was sequenced for a study of OX40 agonist ivuxolimab in advanced cancers. Here immunoSEQ multiplex PCR was the method, and the copy in TCRdb shows in-frame clones only, minus some. The sample yields 87,000 or so clones, approximately 85% seen once. Trimming took 4 bases from V and 0 from J; bases not matched to a gene: 1. CDR1 and CDR2 from the germline V gene are LNHDA and SQIVND (reference sequence). The CDR3 is made up of 14 amino acids. V gene TRBV19 combines with J gene TRBJ2-7; 9 nucleotides align to TRBD1. The sequenced sample was CD4+ or CD8+ T cells sorted from blood, obtained in a trial of the OX40 agonist ivuxolimab. The clonotype was recovered from an adult with an advanced solid tumor such as melanoma, head and neck, liver or kidney cancer. The CDR3 nucleotides read TGTGCCAGTAGTAGGGGACAGGGCTCCTACGAGCAGTACTTC. It encodes CASSRGQGSYEQYF.